This passage covers 14 T cell receptor beta chains from one sample sequenced in a study of blood T cell repertoires in COVID-19. Data came from immunoSEQ multiplex PCR; TCRdb stores just in-frame clones and leaves some out. The data hold more than 300,000 clones, with about 90% observed a single time. The sample was peripheral blood. These receptors all stem from a woman between 18 and 29 years old who had recovered from COVID-19.

The genes are TRBV3-1 (or the pseudogene TRBV3-2) and TRBJ2-3; D perhaps matches TRBD2 (5 bases). With 2 bases removed from V and 0 bases from J, the gap between germline ends came to 15 bases. This CDR3 spans 17 amino acids. Germline V gives CDR1 LGHDT, CDR2 YNNKEL (reference sequence). The CDR3 is CASSQMLLVASTDTQYF. In nucleotides, the CDR3 is TGTGCCAGCAGCCAAATGTTACTAGTCGCTAGCACAGATACGCAGTATTTT.

The chain uses TRBV5-4 and TRBJ2-1; 9 bases agree with TRBD2. This CDR3 is 17 amino acids long. Germline values: CDR1 SGHNT, CDR2 YYREEE (reference sequence). V lost 4 bases, J lost 2 bases, and 10 bases stayed unmatched. In DNA, the CDR3 is TGTGCCAGCAGCCAGGGGGGCGAGCGGGGGGCCTACAATGAGCAGTTCTTC. It is translated as CASSQGGERGAYNEQFF.

V usage is TRBV7-2 and J usage is TRBJ2-3; the D gene is possibly TRBD2 (5 bases). The V end was cut by 5 bases, the J end by 3 bases, with 15 bases between. The CDR3 contains 15 residues. Germline V gene sequence: CDR1 SGHTA, CDR2 FQGNSA. The DNA of the CDR3 is TGTGCCAGCAGCCCCTCCGGGGTGAGGACAGATACGCAGTATTTT. It encodes CASSPSGVRTDTQYF.

The chain has TRBV19 and TRBJ1-5; D gene unclear. Between the trimmed V and J ends, which lost 7 bases and 0 bases, there was a span of 13 bases. The germline V gene has CDR1 LNHDA and CDR2 SQIVND (reference sequence). The CDR3 sequence is 15 residues long. The CDR3 loop reads CASTQQPYSNQPQHF. The CDR3 coding sequence is TGTGCCAGTACGCAACAGCCATATAGCAATCAGCCCCAGCATTTT.

This chain joins TRBV4-1 and TRBJ2-1; 13 nucleotides align to TRBD2. Trimming took 3 bases from V and 8 from J; bases not matched to a gene: 4. The germline V gene encodes CDR1 MGHRA and CDR2 YSYEKL. This CDR3 contains 15 residues. The CDR3 sequence: CASSHRTSGSDEQFF. CDR3 in DNA: TGCGCCAGCAGCCACAGGACTAGCGGGAGTGATGAGCAGTTCTTC.

The chain couples TRBV5-1 to TRBJ1-1, with D uncertain. V gave up 7 bases and J gave up 6 bases, with 10 bases separating them. CDR1 is SGHRS, CDR2 YFSETQ, per germline. CDR3 length equals 11 residues. CDR3 nucleotide sequence: TGCGCCAGCGTATTGGAGTCTGAAGCTTTCTTT. It translates to CASVLESEAFF.

This chain uses TRBV7-2 with TRBJ1-4; TRBD1 aligns across 7 bases. CDR3 size: 13 residues. The V gene's germline CDR1 is SGHTA and CDR2 FQGNSA. The V segment lost 5 bases and the J segment 5 bases; nucleotides outside the gene matches: 2. The CDR3 bases are TGTGCCAGCAGCAGGGACAGAAATGAAAAACTGTTTTTT. This gives the protein CASSRDRNEKLFF.

The chain recombines TRBV3-1 (or the pseudogene TRBV3-2) with TRBJ2-1; tentative D call: TRBD1 (6 bases). Germline CDR1 reads LGHDT; CDR2 reads YNNKEL (reference sequence). V lost 1 base to trimming and J lost 15 bases, with 16 bases between them. This CDR3 is 13 amino acids long. DNA of the CDR3: TGTGCCAGCAGCCAAGCCTCCGACAGGAATCCGTTCTTC. This gives the protein CASSQASDRNPFF.

The J gene is TRBJ1-4, the V gene TRBV28, with 7 bases fitting TRBD1. This CDR3 region has 16 residues. CDR1 is MDHEN, CDR2 SYDVKM, per germline. J was trimmed by 3 bases and V by 3 bases; bases with no gene match: 7. The CDR3 here is CASSFYKGAPNEKLFF. CDR3 bases: TGTGCCAGCAGTTTCTACAAGGGGGCGCCTAATGAAAAACTGTTTTTT.

The rearrangement links TRBV5-4 to TRBJ2-2, with a possible D match to TRBD1 (5 bases). Deletions cut 2 bases from V and 1 base from J, with 9 bases between. Germline CDR1 is SGHNT and CDR2 is YYREEE (reference sequence). The length of the CDR3 is 15 residues. CDR3 loop: CASSFRQGNTGELFF. DNA of the CDR3: TGTGCCAGCAGCTTTCGGCAGGGGAACACCGGGGAGCTGTTTTTT.

This clone was found once. V usage is TRBV4-2 and J usage is TRBJ2-1, with TRBD2 matching over 11 bases. Losses at the gene ends were 1 base for V and 2 bases for J; bases not matched to a gene: 13. The CDR3 is made up of 20 amino acids. Germline CDR1 LGHNA, CDR2 YNFKEQ. CDR3 bases: TGTGCCAGCAGCCAAGTCTTGTTAGCGGGAGGGTCCCGAGCCTACAATGAGCAGTTCTTC. Protein: CASSQVLLAGGSRAYNEQFF.

As to this clone: The sample holds other DNA sequences that translate to the same CDR3. This chain uses TRBV15 with TRBJ2-7; TRBD1 agrees at 8 bases. CDR3 length: 13 residues. The V and J ends lost 6 bases and 4 bases, in that order; junction bases with no gene match: 5. CDR1 and CDR2 from the germline V gene are LNHNV and YYDKDF (reference sequence). CDR3 in amino acids: CATSLDRGYEQYV. CDR3 nucleotides: TGTGCCACCAGTCTCGACAGGGGTTACGAGCAGTACGTC.

The chain uses TRBV2 and TRBJ1-5; TRBD1 might be the D (6 bases). V gave up 6 bases and J gave up 1 base, with 10 bases separating them. CDR3 length: 14 residues. Germline CDR1 SNHLY, CDR2 FYNNEI. CDR3 amino acids: CASSDGQSNQPQHF. The CDR3 nucleotides are TGTGCCAGCAGCGACGGACAGAGCAATCAGCCCCAGCATTTT.

The rearrangement links TRBV4-3 to TRBJ2-5; tentatively, D is TRBD2 (6 bases). Trimming took 4 bases from V and 7 from J, leaving 13 bases between them. The CDR3 extends over 13 amino acids. The germline V gene encodes CDR1 LGHNA and CDR2 YSLEER. The CDR3 reads CASSPTRRATQYF. DNA for the CDR3: TGCGCCAGCAGCCCGACTAGGAGGGCGACCCAGTACTTC.